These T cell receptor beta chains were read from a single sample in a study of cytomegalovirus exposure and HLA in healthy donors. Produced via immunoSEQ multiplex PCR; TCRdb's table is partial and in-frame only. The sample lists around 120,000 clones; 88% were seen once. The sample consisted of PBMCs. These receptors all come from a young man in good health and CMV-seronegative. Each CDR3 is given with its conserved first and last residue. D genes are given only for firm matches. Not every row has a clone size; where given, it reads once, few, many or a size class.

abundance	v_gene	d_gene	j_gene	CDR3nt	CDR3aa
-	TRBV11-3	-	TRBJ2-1	TGTGCCAGCAGCTTGCGGAGCTCCTACAATGAGCAGTTCTTC	CASSLRSSYNEQFF
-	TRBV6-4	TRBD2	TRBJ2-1	TGTGCCAGCAGTGACCTGGCGGGGGGTTACAATGAGCAGTTCTTC	CASSDLAGGYNEQFF
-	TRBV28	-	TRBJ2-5	TGTGCCAGCAGTTTCAAGAGGGCCCAGTACTTC	CASSFKRAQYF
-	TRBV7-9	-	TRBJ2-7	TGTGCCAGCAGCTTAGGTTCCCGCTCCTACGAGCAGTACTTC	CASSLGSRSYEQYF
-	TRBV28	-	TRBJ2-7	TGTGCCAGCAGTTTTCTATTTACAGGGAAGTACTTC	CASSFLFTGKYF
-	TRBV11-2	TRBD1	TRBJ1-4	TGTGCCAGCAGCTACGGACAGGGCGGATTGTCTAATGAAAAACTGTTTTTT	CASSYGQGGLSNEKLFF
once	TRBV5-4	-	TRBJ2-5	TGTGCCAGCAGCGGTGGGGGGGCACGGGAGACCCAGTACTTC	CASSGGGARETQYF
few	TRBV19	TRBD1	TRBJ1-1	TGTGCCAGTAGTATAGGAGGGGGCAGCGCTGAAGCTTTCTTT	CASSIGGGSAEAFF
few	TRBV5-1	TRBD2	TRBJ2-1	TGCGCCAGCAGCTTGGGGACTAGCGGGAGTGGTAATGAGCAGTTCTTC	CASSLGTSGSGNEQFF
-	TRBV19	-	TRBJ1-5	TGTGCCAGTAGTATTGACGGGGGTCAAGAAAGGCCCCAGCATTTT	CASSIDGGQERPQHF
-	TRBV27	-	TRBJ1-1	TGTGCCAGCAGTGCACGAGATTTGACTGAAGCTTTCTTT	CASSARDLTEAFF
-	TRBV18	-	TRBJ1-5	TGTGCCAGCTCACCATTTAGATCACCGGGAGGACAAGGTCAGCCCCAGCATTTT	CASSPFRSPGGQGQPQHF
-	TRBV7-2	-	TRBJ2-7	TGTGCCAGCACCACAGGGGGGGACAGAACCTACGAGCAGTACTTC	CASTTGGDRTYEQYF
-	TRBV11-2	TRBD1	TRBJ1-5	TGTGCCAGCAGCTTACTCGGGACAGACAATCAGCCCCAGCATTTT	CASSLLGTDNQPQHF
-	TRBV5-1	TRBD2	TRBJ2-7	TGCGCCAGCAATTCCGGACTAGCGGGAGGGCCGGGAGAGCAGTACTTC	CASNSGLAGGPGEQYF
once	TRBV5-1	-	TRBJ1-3	TGCGCCAGCAGCGAGCGGGCCTCTGGAAACACCATATATTTT	CASSERASGNTIYF
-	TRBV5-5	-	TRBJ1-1	TGTGCCAGCAGCTTTTCGGGAGCAGGGAACACTGAAGCTTTCTTT	CASSFSGAGNTEAFF
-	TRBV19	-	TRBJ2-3	TGTGCCAGTTCCACAGGGACGGACGGTACGCAGTATTTT	CASSTGTDGTQYF
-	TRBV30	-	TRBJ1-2	TGTGCCTGGAGTTCAGGGGCGTATGGCTACACCTTC	CAWSSGAYGYTF
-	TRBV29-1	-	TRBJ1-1	TGCAGCGTCCGACTTTCGGCGGGGACTGAAGCTTTCTTT	CSVRLSAGTEAFF
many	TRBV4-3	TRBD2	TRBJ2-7	TGCGCCAGCAGCCAAGTCTTAGCGGGGGGCTACGAGCAGTACTTC	CASSQVLAGGYEQYF
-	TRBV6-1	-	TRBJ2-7	TGTGCCAGCAGTGAGCAGGAATACGATACCTACTACGAGCAGTACTTC	CASSEQEYDTYYEQYF
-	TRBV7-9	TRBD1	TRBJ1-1	TGTGCCGGAAGACAGGGAATGAACACTGAAGCTTTCTTT	CAGRQGMNTEAFF
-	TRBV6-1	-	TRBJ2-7	TGTGCCAGCAGTGAAACGTCAGGGCAAACCTACGAGCAGTACTTC	CASSETSGQTYEQYF
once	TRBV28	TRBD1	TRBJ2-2	TGTGCCAGCAGTTCCCAGGGGGCCAACACCGGGGAGCTGTTTTTT	CASSSQGANTGELFF
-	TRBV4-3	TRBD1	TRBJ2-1	TGCGCCAGCAGCCGGGTGGGGACAGGGGGCGTTGAGCAGTTCTTC	CASSRVGTGGVEQFF
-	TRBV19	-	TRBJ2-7	TGTGCCAGTAGTATACAGGCCGGGGCCTACGAGCAGTACTTC	CASSIQAGAYEQYF
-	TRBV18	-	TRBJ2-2	TGTGCCAGCTCACCCGCGGGTCCCGGGGAGCTGTTTTTT	CASSPAGPGELFF
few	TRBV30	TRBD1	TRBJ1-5	TGTGCCTGGAGAATAGGACAGGGGATAAAGAATCAGCCCCAGCATTTT	CAWRIGQGIKNQPQHF
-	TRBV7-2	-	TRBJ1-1	TGTGCCAGCAGCTTAGCGCGGGGCACTGAAGCTTTCTTT	CASSLARGTEAFF
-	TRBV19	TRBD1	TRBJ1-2	TGTGCCAGTAGCCCCCGGGACAGAGCTAACTATGGCTACACCTTC	CASSPRDRANYGYTF
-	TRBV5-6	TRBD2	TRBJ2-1	TGTGCCAGCAGCTTGCGGTCAAGCGGGAGTTACAATGAGCAGTTCTTC	CASSLRSSGSYNEQFF
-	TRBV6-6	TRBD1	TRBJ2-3	TGTGCCAGCAGTGAGACAGGGCGCACAGATACGCAGTATTTT	CASSETGRTDTQYF
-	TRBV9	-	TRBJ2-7	TGTGCCAGCAGCGTAACCTATTACGGCGAGCAGTACTTC	CASSVTYYGEQYF
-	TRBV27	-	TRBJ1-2	TGTGCCAGCAGTTTATCGGGTCTGTGGGGGGATGATGGCTACACCTTC	CASSLSGLWGDDGYTF
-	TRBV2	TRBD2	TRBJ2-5	TGTGCCAGCAGTGAGATGCAATCGGGGGGGGAGACCCAGTACTTC	CASSEMQSGGETQYF
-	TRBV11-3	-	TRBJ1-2	TGTGCCAGCAGCGGTCGAGCGTATGGCTACACCTTC	CASSGRAYGYTF
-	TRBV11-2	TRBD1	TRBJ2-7	TGTGCCACCAGTACAGGGGACGAGCAGTACTTC	CATSTGDEQYF
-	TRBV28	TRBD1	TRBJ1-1	TGTGCCAGCACCCCTTCAAAGGGACAGATGAACACTGAAGCTTTCTTT	CASTPSKGQMNTEAFF
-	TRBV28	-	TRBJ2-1	TGTGCCAGCAGTTTACTAGCAGGAGGGAATTACAATGAGCAGTTCTTC	CASSLLAGGNYNEQFF
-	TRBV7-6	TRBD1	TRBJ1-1	TGTGCCAGCAGCCCCACAGGGGGCGGATCTGAAGCTTTCTTT	CASSPTGGGSEAFF
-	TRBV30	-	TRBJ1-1	TGTGCCTGGAGCAGTGGAACAGGGGAAGCTTTCTTT	CAWSSGTGEAFF
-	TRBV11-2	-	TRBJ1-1	TGTGCCAGCAGCTTATCTGGGGGCAACACTGAAGCTTTCTTT	CASSLSGGNTEAFF
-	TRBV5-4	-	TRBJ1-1	TGTGCCAGCAGCCGATCCGGGGAGAACACTGAAGCTTTCTTT	CASSRSGENTEAFF
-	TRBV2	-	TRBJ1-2	TGTGCCAGACAAGCGGGGCAGGCGGTGTCGCATGGCTACACCTTC	CARQAGQAVSHGYTF
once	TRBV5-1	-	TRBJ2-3	TGCGCCAGCAGCCCCGGGAGTACCACAGATACGCAGTATTTT	CASSPGSTTDTQYF
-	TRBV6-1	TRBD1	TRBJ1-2	TGTGCCAGCACCACTAAAGGGGGCTGGCGCTACACCTTC	CASTTKGGWRYTF
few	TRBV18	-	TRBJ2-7	TGTGCCAGCTCACTACAGGGTAGCTCCTACGAGCAGTACTTC	CASSLQGSSYEQYF
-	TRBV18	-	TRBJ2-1	TGTGCCAGCTCACCAGTAGCAACTACCTACAATGAGCAGTTCTTC	CASSPVATTYNEQFF